This T cell receptor (beta chain) was recorded in a study of Graves' ophthalmopathy and Graves' hyperthyroidism. RNA transcripts served as template for amplifying TCR beta CDR3 sequences. First-round RT-PCR relied on HTBI primers, and a second-round multiplex PCR came next. TCRdb redid the calling of the multiplex PCR reads with MiXCR, one entry per CDR3 protein. The sample records about 340,000 distinct CDR3 sequences, 15% to 20% being singletons. Per the germline V gene, CDR1 is MNHNS and CDR2 is SASEGT. The CDR3 extends over 13 amino acids. Trimming stripped 6 bases from V and 2 bases from J, with 10 bases between. This clonotype was recorded many times.

The TCR comes from an adult man with Graves' ophthalmopathy. The chain couples TRBV6-1 to TRBJ2-5, with D hard to call. The sample was peripheral blood. CDR3 region: CASRAGGQETQYF. CDR3 bases: TGTGCCAGCAGGGCTGGCGGACAAGAGACCCAGTACTTC.